Following are 28 T cell receptor beta chains from one sample sequenced in a study of PD-1 blockade in classical Hodgkin lymphoma. Every patient relapsed after autologous stem cell transplantation, and brentuximab vedotin exposure varied. TCRdb's copy holds only in-frame clones and misses some; the assay was immunoSEQ multiplex PCR. The data contain tens of thousands of clones, approximately 94% of them seen just once; the ten biggest clones take up approximately 8.2%. The material sequenced was peripheral blood mononuclear cells (PBMCs), taken at baseline. The source is a human donor with classical Hodgkin lymphoma.

The J gene is TRBJ1-2, the V gene TRBV28; 9 bases are a match to TRBD1. The germline V gene has CDR1 MDHEN and CDR2 SYDVKM. V dropped 4 bases and J dropped 5; count of bases not matched to a gene: 5. The CDR3 is made up of 14 amino acids. The CDR3 DNA sequence: TGTGCCAGCAGTTCGGGACAGGGCCTTTATGGCTACACCTTC. Its protein is CASSSGQGLYGYTF.

V and J are TRBV27 and TRBJ2-3; D tentatively fits TRBD1 or TRBD2 (5 bases each). The V and J ends lost 6 bases and 5 bases respectively, with 15 bases between them. CDR3 size: 14 residues. Germline assignment: CDR1 MNHEY and CDR2 SMNVEV (reference sequence). The CDR3 reads CASSPGTSLDTQYF. CDR3 coding DNA: TGTGCCAGCAGCCCCGGGACGTCGTTAGATACGCAGTATTTT.

The chain joins TRBV4-2 to TRBJ1-5, with D unclear. CDR3 length equals 16 residues. V was clipped by 0 bases and J by 3 bases, with 12 bases between them. From germline, CDR1 is LGHNA and CDR2 YNFKEQ. This CDR3 reads CASSQDQVGNNQPQHF. Here the CDR3 DNA reads TGTGCCAGCAGCCAAGATCAGGTAGGGAACAATCAGCCCCAGCATTTT.

The rearrangement uses TRBV7-9 and TRBJ2-5, with a tentative D call TRBD1 (6 bases). The CDR3 runs 15 residues. V lost 6 bases to trimming and J lost 5 bases, with 19 bases between them. The germline V gene encodes CDR1 SEHNR and CDR2 FQNEAQ (reference sequence). CDR3 in DNA: TGTGCCAGCAGTACAGCCGGGACACCGAGGGAGACCCAGTACTTC. It encodes CASSTAGTPRETQYF.

Written as DNA, the CDR3 is TGTGCCAGCAGCGCTGGCGGGTTGAGGTACGAGCAGTACTTC. Its translation: CASSAGGLRYEQYF. The rearrangement links TRBV27 to TRBJ2-7; weak D call: TRBD2 (5 bases). Trimming cost V 6 bases and J 4 bases, with 16 bases left between them. Germline loops: CDR1 MNHEY, CDR2 SMNVEV (reference sequence). This CDR3 comprises 14 residues.

The V call is TRBV21-1, the J call TRBJ2-6; the table calls TRBD2, which could not be checked here. TRBV21-1 is tagged as a pseudogene. The CDR3 is 17 residues long. In DNA, the CDR3 is TGTGCCAGCAGCAAGGCTAGCGGGGGCTCTGGGGCCAACGTCCTGACTTTC. It yields the protein CASSKASGGSGANVLTF.

The genes are TRBV7-3 and TRBJ1-2; D call uncertain. The V gene's germline CDR1 is SGHTA and CDR2 FQGTGA. The CDR3 length is 15 residues. Deletions cut 5 bases from V and 8 bases from J, with 21 bases between. CDR3: CASSLNPGAEVGYTF. In nucleotides, the CDR3 is TGTGCCAGCAGCCTAAACCCCGGTGCGGAGGTCGGCTACACCTTC.

This rearrangement joins TRBV4-2 to TRBJ1-1; D remains unclear. The CDR3 runs 14 residues. Trimming shortened V by 0 bases and J by 11 bases, and 16 bases separated the two germline ends. Germline V gene lookup returns CDR1 LGHNA and CDR2 YNFKEQ. As DNA, the CDR3 is TGTGCCAGCAGCCAAGAGGTCTCGCAGGACGGGGCTTTCTTT. Its protein product is CASSQEVSQDGAFF.

V is TRBV5-1 and J is TRBJ1-4; unclear D gene. Germline assignment: CDR1 SGHRS and CDR2 YFSETQ. V shed 2 bases and J shed 0 bases, with 8 bases lying between them. The CDR3 is 15 residues long. The CDR3 here is CASSLSATTNEKLFF. CDR3 in DNA: TGCGCCAGCAGCTTAAGCGCCACAACTAATGAAAAACTGTTTTTT.

J is TRBJ1-5 and V is TRBV2, with 9 positions matching TRBD1. Germline trimming cut 3 bases from V and 4 bases from J; bases unmatched to any gene: 4. The CDR3 contains 15 residues. Germline V CDR1 and CDR2: SNHLY, FYNNEI. CDR3 nucleotides: TGTGCCAGCAGTGACGGGACAGGGATTAATCAGCCCCAGCATTTT. Amino acids: CASSDGTGINQPQHF.

V gene TRBV4-2 combines with J gene TRBJ2-2, with TRBD2 matching 12 bases. Germline-derived CDR1 and CDR2 are LGHNA and YNFKEQ. V was clipped by 2 bases and J by 7 bases; unmatched bases: 11. The CDR3 totals 18 residues. The CDR3 bases are TGTGCCAGCAGCCAACCGCACCTAGCGGGGGGGTCGCTCGGGGAGCTGTTTTTT. The encoded protein is CASSQPHLAGGSLGELFF.

V is TRBV7-2 and J is TRBJ2-3; the D is unclear. CDR3 length equals 13 residues. V lost 5 bases to trimming and J lost 4 bases, with 10 bases between them. Germline loops: CDR1 SGHTA, CDR2 FQGNSA. The CDR3 DNA is TGTGCCAGCAGCCCCCTTATGGCAGATACGCAGTATTTT. This sequence encodes CASSPLMADTQYF.

The V and J genes are TRBV5-1 and TRBJ2-1; 8 bases agree with TRBD1. Germline V CDR1 and CDR2: SGHRS, YFSETQ. V shed 4 bases and J 7 bases; nucleotides not matched to a gene: 10. The CDR3 length is 15 residues. The CDR3 region has the DNA TGCGCCAGCAGCCCCTCCGTCAGGGGGCGGAATGAGCAGTTCTTC. It is translated as CASSPSVRGRNEQFF.

In DNA, the CDR3 is TGCAGCGTTGACAGGGGCACAGATACGCAGTATTTT. Translation: CSVDRGTDTQYF. The chain employs TRBV29-1 and TRBJ2-3; perhaps TRBD1 as D (5 bases). This CDR3 spans 12 amino acids. Trimming removed 3 bases from V and 1 base from J, with 5 bases in between. Germline V gene data show CDR1 as SQVTM and CDR2 as ANQGSEA.

This chain joins TRBV6-5 and TRBJ2-7; 7 bases are shared with TRBD1. V was pared by 6 bases and J by 3 bases, with 8 bases of the junction left unmatched. From germline, CDR1 is MNHEY and CDR2 SVGAGI. The CDR3 runs to 14 residues. CDR3 amino acids: CASSGRDSIYEQYF. As DNA, the CDR3 is TGTGCCAGCAGCGGACGGGACAGCATCTACGAGCAGTACTTC.

This rearrangement joins TRBV7-7 to TRBJ2-1; no reliable D call. V dropped 1 base and J dropped 5 bases, with 6 bases sitting between them. The CDR3 is 13 amino acids. The germline V gene encodes CDR1 SSHAT and CDR2 FNYEAQ (reference sequence). This chain's CDR3 is CASSLGLDNEQFF. The CDR3 nucleotides are TGTGCCAGCAGCTTAGGGTTAGACAATGAGCAGTTCTTC.

The chain combines TRBV27 with TRBJ1-2; 9 bases are a match to TRBD1. The V and J ends lost 4 bases and 8 bases, in that order; junction bases with no gene match: 11. From germline, CDR1 is MNHEY and CDR2 SMNVEV (reference sequence). CDR3 size: 15 residues. CDR3: CASSSPGTGKRGYTF. The CDR3 region has the DNA TGTGCCAGCAGTTCTCCAGGGACAGGGAAGAGGGGCTACACCTTC.

This clone was detected only once. The chain recombines TRBV5-1 with TRBJ2-2, with D tentatively TRBD1 (6 bases). V lost 2 bases and J 6 bases, leaving 14 bases between the germline ends. Per the germline V gene, CDR1 is SGHRS and CDR2 is YFSETQ. CDR3 length: 15 amino acids. CDR3 DNA: TGCGCCAGCAGCTTCGGAACAGGGTCGGCCGGGGAGCTGTTTTTT. Translating gives CASSFGTGSAGELFF.

This chain connects TRBV18 to TRBJ1-6; D ambiguous. This CDR3 is built from 14 residues. V lost 1 base and J 10 bases, leaving 11 bases between the germline ends. Germline V gives CDR1 KGHSH, CDR2 LQKENI. The CDR3 DNA follows: TGTGCCAGCTCACCACAAACAACAGAATCACCCCTCCACTTT. Translated, it gives CASSPQTTESPLHF.

This chain links TRBV5-1 with TRBJ2-7; D may match TRBD1 or TRBD2 (5 bases each). Germline CDR1 and CDR2: SGHRS and YFSETQ. The CDR3 loop spans 15 amino acids. V was trimmed by 3 bases and J by 2 bases, leaving 15 bases between them. DNA for the CDR3: TGCGCCAGCAGCTGGGGCACGGGGCTTGCCTACGAGCAGTACTTC. Protein sequence: CASSWGTGLAYEQYF.

V is TRBV7-2 and J is TRBJ2-3; D is ambiguous. The CDR3 contains 13 residues. V was shortened by 6 bases and J by 0 bases, with 7 bases between the two germline ends. Germline V gene data show CDR1 as SGHTA and CDR2 as FQGNSA. This CDR3 is CASSSDSTDTQYF. CDR3 coding DNA: TGTGCCAGCAGTTCTGACAGCACAGATACGCAGTATTTT.

V is TRBV30 and J is TRBJ2-7, with TRBD1 identical over 7 bases. The V segment lost 3 bases and the J segment 0 bases; nucleotides outside the gene matches: 5. Germline CDR1 is GTSNPN and CDR2 is SVGIG (reference sequence). The CDR3 spans 14 residues. Written as DNA, the CDR3 is TGTGCCTGGAGGGGACAGCCGAGCTCCTACGAGCAGTACTTC. Translation: CAWRGQPSSYEQYF.

The chain combines TRBV19 with TRBJ1-2, with 7 bases aligning to TRBD1. V was pared by 5 bases and J by 6 bases, with 18 bases of the junction left unmatched. CDR1 is LNHDA, CDR2 SQIVND, per germline (reference sequence). This CDR3 comprises 17 residues. DNA for the CDR3: TGTGCCAGTAGTTCGCCCGGGACAGATCTCACGCTCCATGGCTACACCTTC. Its protein product is CASSSPGTDLTLHGYTF.

The chain carries TRBV12-5 and TRBJ2-2, with unresolved D. Germline-derived CDR1 and CDR2 are LGHNT and FRNRAP. The V gene lost 1 base and the J gene lost 0 bases, with 6 bases spanning the gap. The CDR3 is 15 amino acids. CDR3 amino acids: CASGLGPPNTGELFF. Here the CDR3 DNA reads TGTGCTAGTGGTTTGGGGCCGCCGAACACCGGGGAGCTGTTTTTT.

V and J are TRBV6-1 and TRBJ1-6; maybe TRBD1 (5 bases). The V end lost 3 bases, the J end lost 0 bases, and 9 bases lay between the germline ends. CDR1 and CDR2 (germline): MNHNS, SASEGT. The CDR3 consists of 16 residues. This chain's CDR3 is CASSDGGSSYNSPLHF. As DNA, the CDR3 is TGTGCCAGCAGTGACGGGGGGAGCTCCTATAATTCACCCCTCCACTTT.

The chain combines TRBV19 with TRBJ2-6; TRBD1 matches at 7 bases. Germline V gene data show CDR1 as LNHDA and CDR2 as SQIVND (reference sequence). The junction had 12 bases not matched to a gene; V was cut back by 5 bases and J by 2 bases. This CDR3 has 18 amino acids. In nucleotides, the CDR3 is TGTGCCAGTAGTTTCACCGTGACAGGGTTGGCTGGGGCCAACGTCCTGACTTTC. It yields the protein CASSFTVTGLAGANVLTF.

The rearrangement uses TRBV27 and TRBJ2-3; 8 bases agree with TRBD1. The V gene's germline CDR1 is MNHEY and CDR2 SMNVEV (reference sequence). The CDR3 sequence is 14 residues long. With 2 bases clipped from V and 6 bases from J, the junction kept 4 bases outside the gene matches. The CDR3 DNA reads as TGTGCCAGCAGTTTAGCAGGGGGCTTTGATACGCAGTATTTT. Translated, it gives CASSLAGGFDTQYF.

The V gene is TRBV5-1, the J gene TRBJ2-7, with TRBD2 as a possible D gene (5 bases). This CDR3 has 16 residues. CDR1 is SGHRS and CDR2 is YFSETQ in the germline V gene. V was pared by 0 bases and J by 0 bases, with 13 bases between. The CDR3 nucleotides are TGCGCCAGCAGCTTGGACCCCGGACTGGTCTCCTACGAGCAGTACTTC. Protein sequence: CASSLDPGLVSYEQYF.